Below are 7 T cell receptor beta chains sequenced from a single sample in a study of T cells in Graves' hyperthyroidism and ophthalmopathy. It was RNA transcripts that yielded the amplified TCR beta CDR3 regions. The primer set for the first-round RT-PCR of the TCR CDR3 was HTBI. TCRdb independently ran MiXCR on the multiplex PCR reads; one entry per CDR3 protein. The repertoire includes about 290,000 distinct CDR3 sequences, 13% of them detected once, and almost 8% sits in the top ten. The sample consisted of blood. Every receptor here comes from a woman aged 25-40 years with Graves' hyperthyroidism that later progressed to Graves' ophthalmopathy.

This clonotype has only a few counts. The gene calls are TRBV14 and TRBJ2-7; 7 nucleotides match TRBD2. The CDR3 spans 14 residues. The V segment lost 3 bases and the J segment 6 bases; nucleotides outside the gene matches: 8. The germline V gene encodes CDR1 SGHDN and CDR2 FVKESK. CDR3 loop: CASSQGLSRGEQYF. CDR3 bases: TGTGCCAGCAGCCAGGGACTATCCCGAGGCGAGCAGTACTTC. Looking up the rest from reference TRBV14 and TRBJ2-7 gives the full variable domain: EAGVTQFPSHSVIEKGQTVTLRCDPISGHDNLYWYRRVMGKEIKFLLHFVKESKQDESGMPNNRFLAERTGGTYSTLKVQPAELEDSGVYFCASSQGLSRGEQYFGPGTRLTVT.

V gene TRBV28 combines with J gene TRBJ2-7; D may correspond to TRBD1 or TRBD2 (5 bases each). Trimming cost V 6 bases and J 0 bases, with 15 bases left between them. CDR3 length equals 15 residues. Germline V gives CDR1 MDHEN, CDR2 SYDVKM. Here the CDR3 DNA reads TGTGCCAGCAGCCTCCCCTGGGGGAGCTCCTACGAGCAGTACTTC. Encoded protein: CASSLPWGSSYEQYF.

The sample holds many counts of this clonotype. CDR3 region: CASSLVEGPFYGYTF. The CDR3 coding sequence is TGTGCCAGCAGTTTGGTCGAGGGGCCCTTCTATGGCTACACCTTC. The chain has TRBV28 and TRBJ1-2, with a possible D match to TRBD1 (5 bases). V was shortened by 3 bases and J by 4 bases, with 15 bases between the two germline ends. The CDR3 is 15 residues long. From germline, CDR1 is MDHEN and CDR2 SYDVKM.

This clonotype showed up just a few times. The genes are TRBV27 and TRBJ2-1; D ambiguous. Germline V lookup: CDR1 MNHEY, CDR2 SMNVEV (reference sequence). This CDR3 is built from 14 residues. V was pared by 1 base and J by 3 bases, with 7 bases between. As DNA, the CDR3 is TGTGCCAGCAGTTTATACGCCGACTACAATGAGCAGTTCTTC. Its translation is CASSLYADYNEQFF.

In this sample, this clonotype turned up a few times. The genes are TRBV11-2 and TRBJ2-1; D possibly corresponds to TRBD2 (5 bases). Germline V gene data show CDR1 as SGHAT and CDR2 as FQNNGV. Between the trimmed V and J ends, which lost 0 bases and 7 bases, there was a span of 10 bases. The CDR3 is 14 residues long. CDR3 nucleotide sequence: TGTGCCAGCAGCTTAGATAGGACTCTTAATGAGCAGTTCTTC. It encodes CASSLDRTLNEQFF.

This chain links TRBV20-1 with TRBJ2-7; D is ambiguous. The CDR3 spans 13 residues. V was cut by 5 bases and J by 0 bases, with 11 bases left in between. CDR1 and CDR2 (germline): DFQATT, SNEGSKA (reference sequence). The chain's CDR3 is CSAFETSSYEQYF. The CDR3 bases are TGCAGTGCTTTTGAGACGAGCTCCTACGAGCAGTACTTC.

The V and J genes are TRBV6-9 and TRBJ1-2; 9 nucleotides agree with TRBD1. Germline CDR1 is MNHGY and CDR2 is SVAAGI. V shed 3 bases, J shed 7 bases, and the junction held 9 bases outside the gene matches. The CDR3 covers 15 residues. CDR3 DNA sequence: TGTGCCAGCAGTTACTGGGGACAGGGACTTGGTGGCTACACCTTC. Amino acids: CASSYWGQGLGGYTF.